These 4 T cell receptor beta chains share one sample of origin, sequenced in a study of blood T cell repertoires in COVID-19. Some clones are missing from TCRdb's copy, which holds only in-frame ones; the method was immunoSEQ multiplex PCR. The data hold 400,000 to 500,000 clones, with nearly 90% observed a single time. Sequenced sample: PBMCs or T cells enriched from blood (not recorded which). These receptors came from a young woman who had been exposed to COVID-19.

The chain is built from TRBV19 and TRBJ1-5; D unresolved. CDR3 length: 14 residues. Germline lookup yields CDR1 LNHDA and CDR2 SQIVND (reference sequence). Trimming removed 3 bases at V and 6 bases at J, with 12 bases between. DNA of the CDR3: TGTGCCAGTAGTATGGGGAGTATCGGTCAGCCCCAGCATTTT. This encodes CASSMGSIGQPQHF. The full variable domain, completed using reference TRBV19 and TRBJ1-5, is DGGITQSPKYLFRKEGQNVTLSCEQNLNHDAMYWYRQDPGQGLRLIYYSQIVNDFQKGDIAEGYSVSREKKESFPLTVTSAQKNPTAFYLCASSMGSIGQPQHFGDGTRLSIL.

CDR3 DNA: TGTGCCAGCAGCTCCGGGACTAGCGGGATGGGTGAGCAGTTCTTC. Protein sequence: CASSSGTSGMGEQFF. This rearrangement joins TRBV7-6 to TRBJ2-1; 13 nucleotides line up with TRBD2. Germline lookup yields CDR1 SGHVS and CDR2 FNYEAQ. The CDR3 length is 15 residues. V shed 4 bases, J shed 9 bases, and the junction held 6 bases outside the gene matches.

V is TRBV5-4 and J is TRBJ2-3; possible D gene TRBD1, 6 bases. The V and J ends lost 0 bases and 4 bases respectively, with 15 bases between them. The CDR3 extends over 16 amino acids. Germline CDR1 is SGHNT and CDR2 is YYREEE (reference sequence). The CDR3 DNA follows: TGTGCCAGCAGCTTGGAGGCCAGGGGAATCGCAGATACGCAGTATTTT. This sequence encodes CASSLEARGIADTQYF.

The chain couples TRBV11-2 to TRBJ2-1; TRBD1 matches 7 bases. Germline lookup yields CDR1 SGHAT and CDR2 FQNNGV. The V and J ends lost 6 bases and 7 bases, in that order; junction bases with no gene match: 12. The CDR3 sequence is 15 residues long. CDR3 amino acids: CASSFRQGVQNEQFF. The DNA for the CDR3 is TGTGCCAGCAGTTTTAGACAGGGCGTCCAAAATGAGCAGTTCTTC.